The next 20 T cell receptor beta chains were all read from a single sample in a study of blood T cell repertoires in COVID-19. TCRdb's copy holds only in-frame clones and misses some; the assay was immunoSEQ multiplex PCR. The sample gives around 84,000 clones, 70% to 85% of which show up once; around 5% is in the top ten. Sequenced input: peripheral blood. All receptors derive from a man aged 50-59 years with active or convalescent COVID-19.

This chain links TRBV27 with TRBJ2-7; 10 bases match TRBD1. The V gene end was trimmed by 4 bases and the J gene end by 7 bases; junction bases not matched to a gene: 10. From germline, CDR1 is MNHEY and CDR2 SMNVEV (reference sequence). The CDR3 contains 15 residues. CDR3 coding DNA: TGTGCCAGCAGTTCCACCGGGACAGGGGCGTGGGAGCAGTACTTC. Residues: CASSSTGTGAWEQYF.

J is TRBJ1-6 and V is TRBV11-3; 7 positions agree with TRBD1. Germline V lookup: CDR1 SGHNT, CDR2 YENEEA. The trim removed 3 bases at V and 4 bases at J, leaving 9 bases unmatched. The CDR3 length is 17 residues. CDR3 loop: CASSFSTGFLYNSPLHF. The CDR3 region has the DNA TGTGCCAGCAGCTTTTCGACAGGGTTCCTTTATAATTCACCCCTCCACTTT.

The chain employs TRBV19 and TRBJ1-1; TRBD1 aligns across 8 bases. J lost 3 bases, V lost 3 bases, and 3 bases had no gene match. Germline V gives CDR1 LNHDA, CDR2 SQIVND (reference sequence). The CDR3 runs 14 residues. The CDR3 DNA is TGTGCCAGTAGTATCCAGGGGGCCGACACTGAAGCTTTCTTT. Translating gives CASSIQGADTEAFF.

The gene calls are TRBV27 and TRBJ1-1; 8 bases are a match to TRBD1. This CDR3 is built from 14 residues. The V segment lost 2 bases and the J segment 5 bases; nucleotides outside the gene matches: 4. Germline loops: CDR1 MNHEY, CDR2 SMNVEV (reference sequence). This chain's CDR3 is CASSLGQGSTEAFF. For the CDR3, the DNA is TGTGCCAGCAGTTTAGGACAGGGAAGTACTGAAGCTTTCTTT.

This clone was found many times. The chain carries TRBV7-2 and TRBJ1-6; 8 bases align to TRBD1. There are 15 residues in the CDR3. Germline CDR1 reads SGHTA; CDR2 reads FQGNSA. With 2 bases clipped from V and 11 bases from J, the junction kept 8 bases outside the gene matches. CDR3 protein: CASSLTRQGATPLHF. The CDR3 DNA is TGTGCCAGCAGCTTAACAAGGCAGGGGGCGACACCCCTCCACTTT.

This clone is a singleton in its sample. The CDR3 loop is CASSQDLRGGGEKLFF. The CDR3 coding sequence is TGCGCCAGCAGCCAGGACCTCCGGGGGGGTGGTGAAAAACTGTTTTTT. The chain uses TRBV4-1 and TRBJ1-4, with D possibly being TRBD1 (5 bases). With 3 bases removed from V and 7 bases from J, the gap between germline ends came to 18 bases. CDR3 length: 16 residues. CDR1 and CDR2 from the germline V gene are MGHRA and YSYEKL.

The chain links TRBV27 to TRBJ2-2; D not certain. Between the trimmed V and J ends, which lost 5 bases and 0 bases, there was a span of 10 bases. The CDR3 runs to 15 residues. Germline V gene data show CDR1 as MNHEY and CDR2 as SMNVEV (reference sequence). CDR3 sequence: CASSLRFANTGELFF. CDR3 DNA: TGTGCCAGCAGTCTAAGATTCGCGAACACCGGGGAGCTGTTTTTT.

This clone was seen once. The gene calls are TRBV6-5 and TRBJ2-1, with a weak D call TRBD2 (7 bases). The V and J ends lost 6 bases and 1 base respectively, with 13 bases between them. The V gene's germline CDR1 is MNHEY and CDR2 SVGAGI. This CDR3 spans 15 amino acids. Written as DNA, the CDR3 is TGTGCCAGCAGGCCCGGGGGGCAGTCCTACAATGAGCAGTTCTTC. Its translation: CASRPGGQSYNEQFF.

V is TRBV7-9 and J is TRBJ2-7; 9 bases line up with TRBD2. V shed 5 bases and J 0 bases; nucleotides not matched to a gene: 5. Germline values: CDR1 SEHNR, CDR2 FQNEAQ (reference sequence). This CDR3 has 15 residues. Written as DNA, the CDR3 is TGTGCCAGCAGCATAAGCGGGGGGCTCTCCTACGAGCAGTACTTC. Protein: CASSISGGLSYEQYF.

This chain links TRBV6-6 with TRBJ2-1, with 8 bases aligning to TRBD2. Per the germline V gene, CDR1 is MNHNY and CDR2 is SVGAGI (reference sequence). After removal of 2 bases from V and 12 bases from J, the junction contained 12 bases not matched to a gene. The CDR3 covers 15 residues. The CDR3 coding sequence is TGTGCCAGCAGTTACGATCGGGGTAGGAGCGGGGGGCAGTTCTTC. It translates to CASSYDRGRSGGQFF.

The J gene is TRBJ2-1, the V gene TRBV6-6, with 11 bases lining up with TRBD2. The CDR3 extends over 16 amino acids. CDR1 and CDR2 (germline): MNHNY, SVGAGI (reference sequence). J lost 5 bases, V lost 4 bases, and 7 bases had no gene match. CDR3 bases: TGTGCCAGCAGTTTCCCAACTAGCGGGGGAAACAATGAGCAGTTCTTC. Protein product: CASSFPTSGGNNEQFF.

The chain uses TRBV2 and TRBJ1-2; D is unresolved. The CDR3 has 13 amino acids. The ends were cut back, 2 bases at V and 6 bases at J, with 10 bases in the middle. The V gene's germline CDR1 is SNHLY and CDR2 FYNNEI. CDR3 protein: CASSELESDGYTF. CDR3 in DNA: TGTGCCAGCAGTGAATTAGAGTCGGATGGCTACACCTTC.

In DNA form, the CDR3 reads TGTGCCAGCAGCTCGACAGGGACCACTGAAGCTTTCTTT. Its protein product is CASSSTGTTEAFF. The chain carries TRBV7-3 and TRBJ1-1; 7 bases fit TRBD1. Trimming at V came to 4 bases and at J to 4 bases, leaving 3 bases not matched to a gene. The CDR3 has 13 residues. Germline loops: CDR1 SGHTA, CDR2 FQGTGA.

This chain connects TRBV7-2 to TRBJ2-5, with D possibly matching TRBD2 (5 bases). V lost 5 bases, J lost 5 bases, and 9 bases lay in between. The CDR3 is 12 residues long. Germline V gives CDR1 SGHTA, CDR2 FQGNSA. This CDR3 is CASSLRGETQYF. The DNA for the CDR3 is TGTGCCAGCAGCCTCCGAGGGGAGACCCAGTACTTC.

The sample holds many counts of this clone. The gene calls are TRBV3-1 (or the pseudogene TRBV3-2) and TRBJ2-1; D is unclear. CDR1 LGHDT and CDR2 YNNKEL come from the germline V gene (reference sequence). This CDR3 region has 11 residues. V shed 4 bases and J shed 4 bases, with 2 bases lying between them. The CDR3: CASSLYNEQFF. CDR3 sequence (DNA): TGTGCCAGCAGCCTATACAATGAGCAGTTCTTC.

The gene calls are TRBV19 and TRBJ1-2, with D hard to call. Trimming removed 5 bases from V and 3 bases from J, with 7 bases in between. The germline V gene encodes CDR1 LNHDA and CDR2 SQIVND (reference sequence). This CDR3 has 12 amino acids. CDR3 region: CASSVQDYGYTF. The CDR3 region has the DNA TGTGCCAGTAGTGTTCAGGACTATGGCTACACCTTC.

The genes are TRBV3-1 (or the pseudogene TRBV3-2) and TRBJ2-5; a possible D gene is TRBD1 (5 bases). The length of the CDR3 is 16 residues. Germline-derived CDR1 and CDR2 are LGHDT and YNNKEL (reference sequence). V was shortened by 6 bases and J by 0 bases, with 17 bases between the two germline ends. The chain's CDR3 is CASSYESRVYQETQYF. The CDR3 DNA sequence: TGTGCCAGCAGTTATGAGAGCAGGGTGTACCAAGAGACCCAGTACTTC.

This sequence joins TRBV10-1 and TRBJ2-7; tentatively, D is TRBD1 (6 bases). CDR3 length: 19 amino acids. V shed 3 bases and J shed 0 bases, with 24 bases lying between them. Germline CDR1 and CDR2: WNHNN and SYGVQD (reference sequence). CDR3 DNA: TGCGCCAGCAGTGATAGAGGCTCTCAAACAGGGTGGCGCTCCTACGAGCAGTACTTC. Amino acid sequence: CASSDRGSQTGWRSYEQYF.

The V gene is TRBV3-1 (or the pseudogene TRBV3-2), the J gene TRBJ1-1; TRBD1 is a possible D gene (5 bases). The CDR3 totals 16 residues. Germline CDR1 is LGHDT and CDR2 is YNNKEL (reference sequence). The V end was cut by 4 bases, the J end by 1 base, with 16 bases between. The CDR3 DNA reads as TGTGCCAGCAGCCCCCGAACTTCGGGGGGGAACACTGAAGCTTTCTTT. Encoded protein: CASSPRTSGGNTEAFF.

The chain recombines TRBV19 with TRBJ1-1; D gene unclear. CDR1 is LNHDA and CDR2 is SQIVND in the germline V gene (reference sequence). The ends were cut back, 5 bases at V and 5 bases at J, with 15 bases in the middle. The CDR3 runs to 14 residues. This CDR3 reads CASSFRIDGTEAFF. The CDR3 DNA follows: TGTGCCAGTAGTTTTCGTATCGACGGGACTGAAGCTTTCTTT.